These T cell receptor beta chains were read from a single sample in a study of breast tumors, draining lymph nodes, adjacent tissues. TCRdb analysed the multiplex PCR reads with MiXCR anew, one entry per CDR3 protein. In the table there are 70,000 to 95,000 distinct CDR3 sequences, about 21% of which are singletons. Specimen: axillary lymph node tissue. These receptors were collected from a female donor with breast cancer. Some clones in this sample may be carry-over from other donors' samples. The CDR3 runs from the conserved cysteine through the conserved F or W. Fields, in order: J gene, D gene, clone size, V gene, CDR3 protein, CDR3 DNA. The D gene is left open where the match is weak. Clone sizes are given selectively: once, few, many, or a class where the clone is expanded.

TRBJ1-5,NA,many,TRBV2,CASSGTAQGQPQHF,TGTGCCAGCAGTGGGACAGCGCAAGGGCAGCCCCAGCATTTT
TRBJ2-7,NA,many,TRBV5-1,CASSSDRHEQYF,TGCGCCAGCAGCTCCGACAGGCACGAGCAGTACTTC
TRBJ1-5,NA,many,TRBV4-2,CASSQLASGQPQHF,TGTGCCAGCAGCCAGTTAGCGTCGGGTCAGCCCCAGCATTTT
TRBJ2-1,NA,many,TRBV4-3,CASSQDSSLVNEQFF,TGCGCCAGCAGCCAAGATAGCTCGCTGGTCAATGAGCAGTTCTTC
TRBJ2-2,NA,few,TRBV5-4,CASSPSRGRDTGELFF,TGTGCCAGCAGCCCATCCCGGGGGCGGGACACCGGGGAGCTGTTTTTT
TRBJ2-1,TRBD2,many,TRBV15,CATSRDGGRADEQFF,TGTGCCACCAGCAGAGATGGTGGGAGGGCCGATGAGCAGTTCTTC
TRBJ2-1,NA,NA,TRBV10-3,CAISSDNEQFF,TGTGCCATCAGCAGCGACAATGAGCAGTTCTTC
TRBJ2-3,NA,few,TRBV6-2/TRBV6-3,CASSPRTTVTDTQYF,TGTGCCAGCAGTCCCCGGACTACCGTCACAGATACGCAGTATTTT
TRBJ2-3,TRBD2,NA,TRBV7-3,CASSLAGGETDTRYF,TGTGCCAGCAGCTTAGCGGGGGGGGAGACAGATACGCGGTATTTT
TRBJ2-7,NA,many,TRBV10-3,CAISEQGPSYEQYF,TGTGCCATCAGTGAGCAGGGGCCCTCCTACGAGCAGTACTTC
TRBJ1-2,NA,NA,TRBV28,CASSYGKNRRDCGYTF,TGTGCCAGCAGTTATGGTAAAAACAGGCGAGACTGTGGCTACACCTTC
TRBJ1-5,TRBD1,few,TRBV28,CASSPQGPGNQPQHF,TGTGCCAGCAGTCCACAGGGGCCGGGCAATCAGCCCCAGCATTTT
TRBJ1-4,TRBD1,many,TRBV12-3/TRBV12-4,CASSTSGTGFANEKLFF,TGTGCCAGCAGTACATCCGGGACAGGGTTCGCTAATGAAAAACTGTTTTTT
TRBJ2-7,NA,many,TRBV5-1,CASSGDIEQYF,TGCGCCAGCAGCGGCGACATCGAGCAGTACTTC
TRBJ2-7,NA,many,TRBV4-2,CASSQDSLGSYEQYF,TGTGCCAGCAGCCAAGACTCTTTGGGCTCCTACGAGCAGTACTTC
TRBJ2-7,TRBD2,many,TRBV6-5,CASSYRRGLADYEQYF,TGTGCCAGCAGTTACCGCAGAGGACTAGCCGACTACGAGCAGTACTTC
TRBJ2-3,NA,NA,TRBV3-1,CASSQVPTDTQYF,TGTGCCAGCAGCCAAGTGCCCACAGATACGCAGTATTTT
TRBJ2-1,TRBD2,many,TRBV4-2,CASSQDRGLENEQFF,TGTGCCAGCAGCCAAGATCGGGGACTAGAAAATGAGCAGTTCTTC
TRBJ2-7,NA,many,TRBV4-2,CASSTGILTNNEQYF,TGTGCCAGCAGCACCGGGATCCTGACAAATAACGAGCAGTACTTC
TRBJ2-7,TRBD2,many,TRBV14,CASSPNGASGSYEQYF,TGTGCCAGCAGCCCGAACGGGGCTAGCGGATCCTACGAGCAGTACTTC
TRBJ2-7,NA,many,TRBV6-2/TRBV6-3,CASSYGAEGYEQYF,TGTGCCAGCAGTTACGGAGCGGAAGGCTACGAGCAGTACTTC
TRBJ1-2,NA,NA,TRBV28,CASTTGGFGYTF,TGTGCCAGCACCACCGGGGGGTTTGGCTACACCTTC
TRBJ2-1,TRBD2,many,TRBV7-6,CASSLGMMLPSGRRYEQFF,TGTGCCAGCAGCTTAGGAATGATGCTACCTAGCGGGAGGAGGTATGAGCAGTTCTTC
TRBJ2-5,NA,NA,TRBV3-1,CVSTSGGRETQYF,NA
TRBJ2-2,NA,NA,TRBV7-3,CASSLTRTSLPGELFF,TGTGCCAGCAGCTTAACGAGGACATCTTTGCCCGGGGAGCTGTTTTTT
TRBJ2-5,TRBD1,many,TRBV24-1,CATSDTGQGLTQYF,TGTGCCACCAGTGATACGGGACAGGGGTTGACCCAGTACTTC
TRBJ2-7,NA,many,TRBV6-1,CASNRGGEQYF,TGTGCCAGCAACAGGGGAGGTGAGCAGTACTTC
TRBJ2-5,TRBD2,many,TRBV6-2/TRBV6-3,CASSYGGREETQYF,TGTGCCAGCAGTTACGGAGGGAGGGAGGAGACCCAGTACTTC
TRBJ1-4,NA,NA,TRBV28,CASSSSGTDEKLVF,TGTGCCAGCAGCTCCTCAGGGACGGATGAAAAACTGGTTTTT
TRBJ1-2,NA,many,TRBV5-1,CASRSDATNYGYTF,TGCGCCAGCAGGTCCGACGCGACTAACTATGGCTACACCTTC
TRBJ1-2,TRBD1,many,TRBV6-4,CASSDEDRDYGYTF,TGTGCCAGCAGTGACGAGGACAGGGACTATGGCTACACCTTC
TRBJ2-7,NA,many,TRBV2,CASSERGGGRLTYEQYF,TGTGCCAGCAGTGAACGGGGTGGGGGTAGGCTAACCTACGAGCAGTACTTC
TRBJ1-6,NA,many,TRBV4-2,CASSQDFLGSPLHF,TGTGCCAGCAGCCAAGACTTCCTAGGTTCACCCCTCCACTTT
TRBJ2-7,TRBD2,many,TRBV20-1,CSARDQTSGRLVFYEQYF,TGCAGTGCTAGAGATCAGACTAGCGGGAGACTCGTCTTCTACGAGCAGTACTTC